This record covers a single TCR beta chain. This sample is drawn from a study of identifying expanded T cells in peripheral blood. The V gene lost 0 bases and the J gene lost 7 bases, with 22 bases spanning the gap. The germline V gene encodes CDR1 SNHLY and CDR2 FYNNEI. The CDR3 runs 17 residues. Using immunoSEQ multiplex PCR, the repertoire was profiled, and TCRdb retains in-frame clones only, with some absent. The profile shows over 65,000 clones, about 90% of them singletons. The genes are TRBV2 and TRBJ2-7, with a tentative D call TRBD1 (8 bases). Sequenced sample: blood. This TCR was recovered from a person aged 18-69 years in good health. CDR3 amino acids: CASSEALRQGRDLEQYF. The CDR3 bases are TGTGCCAGCAGTGAAGCGCTTAGACAGGGGAGGGATTTAGAGCAGTACTTC.